The 2 T cell receptor beta chains listed next were all sequenced from one sample in a study of blood T cell repertoires in COVID-19. TCRdb's table, derived via immunoSEQ multiplex PCR, lists solely in-frame clones and lacks some. The sample shows around 400,000 clones, about 89% of them seen only once. The sequenced material came from PBMCs or T cells enriched from blood (not recorded which). The source of these receptors is a woman in her thirties or forties who had been exposed to COVID-19.

The chain joins TRBV19 to TRBJ2-1, with D perhaps matching TRBD2 (5 bases). This CDR3 spans 14 amino acids. CDR1 LNHDA and CDR2 SQIVND come from the germline V gene (reference sequence). Between the trimmed V and J ends, which lost 5 bases and 3 bases, there was a span of 11 bases. DNA for the CDR3: TGTGCCAGTAGTCTCCTAGCAGGCTACAATGAGCAGTTCTTC. It encodes CASSLLAGYNEQFF.

The genes are TRBV23-1 and TRBJ1-1, with D possibly matching TRBD1 (6 bases). TRBV23-1 is annotated as an ORF whose role is uncertain. Trimming removed 3 bases at V and 1 base at J, with 21 bases between. The CDR3 extends over 18 amino acids. The CDR3 sequence: CASSHPEAGGPRNTEAFF. The CDR3 bases are TGCGCCAGCAGTCACCCCGAGGCGGGGGGGCCGAGGAACACTGAAGCTTTCTTT.